This entry concerns a single TCR beta chain. Its specificity is unknown. The length of the CDR3 is 11 residues. Germline V lookup: CDR1 LNHDA, CDR2 SQIVND (reference sequence). V was clipped by 9 bases and J by 4 bases, with 9 bases between them. These data originate in a study of cytomegalovirus exposure and HLA in healthy donors. Study results and limitations: Across donors, sequencing depth was assumed by presence/absence analyses to be roughly uniform. A link between a missense DCLRE1C variant and TCR beta V- and J-gene trimming emerged from a later analysis. The listing of 150 to 200 TCR beta chains classed them as cytomegalovirus-associated. Rarity held for most TCR sequences, but there were some public TCRs that occurred in many donors.

The primer mix had 60 Vbeta and 13 Jbeta primers. Assay used: immunoSEQ multiplex PCR; TCRdb lists only in-frame clones, some missing. The table includes about 120,000 clones, 80% detected once. The sequence came from a female donor in good health and CMV-seropositive. This rearrangement joins TRBV19 to TRBJ1-2; D may be TRBD1 (5 bases). The sample consisted of PBMCs. The CDR3 here is CASGGAYGYTF. The CDR3 DNA reads as TGTGCCAGCGGAGGGGCCTATGGCTACACCTTC.